This TCR beta chain was retrieved from a study of STAT5B mutations in CD4+ large granular lymphocyte leukemia. Overall study results and limits: 25% of private leukemic clonotypes occurred rarely in other patients' non-leukemic repertoires.

To note about this clone: Its antigen remains unknown.

Repertoires were generated with immunoSEQ multiplex PCR, while TCRdb's copy carries only in-frame clones and drops some. The sample has tens of thousands of clones; 55% to 80% are singletons. Germline loops: CDR1 SGHVS, CDR2 FQNEAQ. Trimming removed 2 bases from V and 7 bases from J; junction bases left unmatched: 7. This CDR3 spans 16 amino acids. This sequence originates from a human donor in good health. This rearrangement joins TRBV7-8 to TRBJ1-6; 8 bases are a match to TRBD1. The sequenced sample was CD4+ T cells from blood buffy coats. This CDR3 is CASSLRTGKLNSPLHF. For the CDR3, the DNA is TGTGCCAGCAGCTTAAGGACAGGGAAATTAAATTCACCCCTCCACTTT.